These 12 T cell receptor beta chains were all obtained from the same sample, sequenced in a study of T cells after yellow fever vaccination. TCRdb reanalysed the 5' RACE reads using MiXCR and keeps one entry per CDR3 protein. Found here are around 550,000 distinct CDR3 sequences, approximately 21% of them singletons; the top ten hold about 13%. Material: PBMCs, obtained 15 days after the yellow fever booster vaccination. The receptors shown here come from a man between 25 and 39 years old who received the YFV17D yellow fever vaccine.

This rearrangement joins TRBV4-3 to TRBJ2-3; D ambiguous. The CDR3 has 15 amino acids. V dropped 4 bases and J dropped 2 bases, with 13 bases sitting between them. Germline V gene lookup returns CDR1 LGHNA and CDR2 YSLEER. The CDR3 loop reads CASSLRAVYTDTQYF. The CDR3 coding sequence is TGCGCCAGCAGCCTCCGGGCGGTATACACAGATACGCAGTATTTT.

The chain recombines TRBV5-1 with TRBJ2-5, with 9 positions matching TRBD1. In germline, CDR1 is SGHRS, CDR2 YFSETQ. The CDR3 consists of 15 residues. After removal of 3 bases from V and 5 bases from J, the junction contained 8 bases not matched to a gene. The DNA for the CDR3 is TGCGCCAGCAGCTCCGGGACAGGGCGAGGTGAGACCCAGTACTTC. Translating gives CASSSGTGRGETQYF.

The chain recombines TRBV3-1 with TRBJ1-2, with a weak D call TRBD1 (6 bases). Trimming cost V 7 bases and J 6 bases, with 18 bases left between them. CDR1 is LGHDT, CDR2 YNNKEL, per germline (reference sequence). The CDR3 spans 14 residues. Written as DNA, the CDR3 is TGTGCCAGCAAAACACAGGGACGGCCTAATGGCTACACCTTC. As protein: CASKTQGRPNGYTF.

In its sample, this clonotype was seen a few times. The chain links TRBV20-1 to TRBJ2-3; D remains ambiguous. CDR1 and CDR2 (germline): DFQATT, SNEGSKA (reference sequence). Between the trimmed V and J ends, which lost 0 bases and 2 bases, there was a span of 6 bases. The CDR3 spans 13 residues. This chain's CDR3 is CSARETVTDTQYF. As DNA, the CDR3 is TGCAGTGCTAGAGAAACAGTCACAGATACGCAGTATTTT.

A note on this clonotype: One end of the junction is discordant with germline, which a read error may explain. This sequence joins TRBV15 and TRBJ1-1; the D is unclear. The CDR3 totals 14 residues. Germline-derived CDR1 and CDR2 are LNHNV and YYDKDF (reference sequence). The CDR3 region has the DNA TGTGCCACCAGCGGAGACCTGGTAGGGACTGAAGCTTTCTTT. Translated, it gives CATSGDLVGTEAFF.

The chain couples TRBV6-5 to TRBJ1-2, with D perhaps matching TRBD1 (5 bases). The CDR3 spans 11 residues. Germline V gene sequence: CDR1 MNHEY, CDR2 SVGAGI. V was pared by 11 bases and J by 8 bases, with 15 bases between. As DNA, the CDR3 is TGTGCCTCCGGCCAGGGCTTAGGCTACACCTTC. This translates into CASGQGLGYTF.

The rearrangement uses TRBV18 and TRBJ2-2; TRBD1 might be the D (6 bases). V shed 4 bases and J shed 1 base, with 16 bases lying between them. The CDR3 runs to 17 residues. Germline V gives CDR1 KGHSH, CDR2 LQKENI. The CDR3 loop is CASSLQRTDRNTGELFF. CDR3 nucleotide sequence: TGTGCCAGCTCACTACAGAGGACAGACCGGAACACCGGGGAGCTGTTTTTT. Using reference TRBV18 and TRBJ2-2 for the parts outside the CDR3, the full variable domain is NAGVMQNPRHLVRRRGQEARLRCSPMKGHSHVYWYRQLPEEGLKFMVYLQKENIIDESGMPKERFSAEFPKEGPSILRIQQVVRGDSAAYFCASSLQRTDRNTGELFFGEGSRLTVL.

V gene TRBV4-3 combines with J gene TRBJ2-3; 7 bases line up with TRBD1. V shed 6 bases, J shed 4 bases, and the junction held 10 bases outside the gene matches. Germline values: CDR1 LGHNA, CDR2 YSLEER. This CDR3 comprises 15 residues. This CDR3 is CASSRNRGSADTQYF. As DNA, the CDR3 is TGCGCCAGCAGTCGCAACAGGGGATCGGCAGATACGCAGTATTTT.

V is TRBV5-1 and J is TRBJ2-1, with 12 bases identical to TRBD2. Trimming took 0 bases from V and 7 from J; bases not matched to a gene: 2. In germline, CDR1 is SGHRS, CDR2 YFSETQ. The CDR3 is 15 amino acids. The CDR3 is CASSLASGRANEQFF. The CDR3 DNA sequence: TGCGCCAGCAGCTTGGCTAGCGGGAGGGCAAATGAGCAGTTCTTC.

J is TRBJ2-2 and V is TRBV12-3 or TRBV12-4, with 10 bases matching TRBD2. With V trimmed by 5 bases and J by 4 bases, 4 bases remained unmatched. This CDR3 has 15 residues. The CDR3 is CASSPGLAPTGELFF. Here the CDR3 DNA reads TGTGCCAGCAGTCCGGGACTAGCGCCCACCGGGGAGCTGTTTTTT.

The CDR3 DNA follows: TGCAGCGTTGTAGTCGTGTCCTACAATGAGCAGTTCTTC. Translating it yields CSVVVVSYNEQFF. This chain joins TRBV29-1 and TRBJ2-1, with D hard to call. The CDR3 runs 13 residues. Deletions cut 4 bases from V and 1 base from J, with 8 bases between. Germline V lookup: CDR1 SQVTM, CDR2 ANQGSEA.

This clonotype was seen a handful of times. V and J are TRBV20-1 and TRBJ2-7; TRBD1 agrees at 8 bases. The germline V gene has CDR1 DFQATT and CDR2 SNEGSKA (reference sequence). V was clipped by 5 bases and J by 5 bases; unmatched bases: 5. The CDR3 spans 12 residues. CDR3 coding DNA: TGCAGTGCTGGGACAGGCTGGGACGAGCAGTACTTC. Protein product: CSAGTGWDEQYF.